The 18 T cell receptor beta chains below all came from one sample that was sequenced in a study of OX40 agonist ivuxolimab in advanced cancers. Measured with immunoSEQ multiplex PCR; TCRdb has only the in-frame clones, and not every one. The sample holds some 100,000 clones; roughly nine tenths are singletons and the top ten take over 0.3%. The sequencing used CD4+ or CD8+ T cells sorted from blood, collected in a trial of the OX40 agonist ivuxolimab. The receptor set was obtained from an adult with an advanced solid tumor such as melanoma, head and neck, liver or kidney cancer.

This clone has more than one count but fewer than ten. The CDR3, as DNA: TGTGCCAGCAGTTCCCGGGACAGCAATCAGCCCCAGCATTTT. Its translation: CASSSRDSNQPQHF. The V and J genes are TRBV6-5 and TRBJ1-5, with D perhaps TRBD1 (5 bases). The V gene's germline CDR1 is MNHEY and CDR2 SVGAGI. V lost 4 bases and J lost 1, with 8 bases in between. This CDR3 region has 14 residues.

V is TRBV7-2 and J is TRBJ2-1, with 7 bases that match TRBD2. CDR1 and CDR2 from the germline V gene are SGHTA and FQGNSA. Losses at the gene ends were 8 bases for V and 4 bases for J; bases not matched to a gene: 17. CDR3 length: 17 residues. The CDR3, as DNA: TGTGCCAGCCCTCCTCCTACCCTGAGACTAGCTTACAATGAGCAGTTCTTC. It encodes CASPPPTLRLAYNEQFF.

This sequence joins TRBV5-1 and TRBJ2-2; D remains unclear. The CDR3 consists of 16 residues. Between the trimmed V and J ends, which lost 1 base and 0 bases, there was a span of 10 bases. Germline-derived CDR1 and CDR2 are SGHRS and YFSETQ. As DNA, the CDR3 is TGCGCCAGCAGCTTGATTCCCGGTGCGAACACCGGGGAGCTGTTTTTT. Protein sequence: CASSLIPGANTGELFF.

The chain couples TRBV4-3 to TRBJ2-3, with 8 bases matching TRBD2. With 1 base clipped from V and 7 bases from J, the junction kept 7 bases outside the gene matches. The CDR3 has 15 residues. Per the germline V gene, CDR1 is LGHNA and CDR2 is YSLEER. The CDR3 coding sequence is TGCGCCAGCAGCCAAGGACGGGAGGGCCTATATACGCAGTATTTT. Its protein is CASSQGREGLYTQYF.

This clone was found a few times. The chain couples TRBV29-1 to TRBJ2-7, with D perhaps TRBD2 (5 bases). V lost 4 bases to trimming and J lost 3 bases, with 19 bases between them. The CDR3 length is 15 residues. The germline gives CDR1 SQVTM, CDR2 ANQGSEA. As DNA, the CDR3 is TGCAGCGTTGTTCTAGAAGCTGGAGGCCTCTACGAGCAGTACTTC. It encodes CSVVLEAGGLYEQYF.

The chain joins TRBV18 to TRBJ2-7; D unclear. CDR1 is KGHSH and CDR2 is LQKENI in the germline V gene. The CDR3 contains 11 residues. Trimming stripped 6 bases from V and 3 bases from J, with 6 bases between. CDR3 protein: CASSGIYEQYF. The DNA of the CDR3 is TGTGCCAGCTCGGGGATCTACGAGCAGTACTTC. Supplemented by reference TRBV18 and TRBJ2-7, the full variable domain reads NAGVMQNPRHLVRRRGQEARLRCSPMKGHSHVYWYRQLPEEGLKFMVYLQKENIIDESGMPKERFSAEFPKEGPSILRIQQVVRGDSAAYFCASSGIYEQYFGPGTRLTVT.

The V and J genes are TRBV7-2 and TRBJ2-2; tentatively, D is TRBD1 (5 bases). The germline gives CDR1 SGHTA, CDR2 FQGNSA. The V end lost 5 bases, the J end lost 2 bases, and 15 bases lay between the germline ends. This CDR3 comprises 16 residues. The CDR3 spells CASSHQGVKNTGELFF. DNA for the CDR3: TGTGCCAGCAGCCACCAGGGCGTAAAAAACACCGGGGAGCTGTTTTTT.

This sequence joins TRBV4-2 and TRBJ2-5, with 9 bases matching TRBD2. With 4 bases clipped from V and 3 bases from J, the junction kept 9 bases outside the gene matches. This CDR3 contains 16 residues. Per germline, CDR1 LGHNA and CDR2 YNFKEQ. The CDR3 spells CASSPLSAGGKETQYF. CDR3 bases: TGTGCCAGCAGCCCTCTTTCGGCGGGAGGGAAAGAGACCCAGTACTTC.

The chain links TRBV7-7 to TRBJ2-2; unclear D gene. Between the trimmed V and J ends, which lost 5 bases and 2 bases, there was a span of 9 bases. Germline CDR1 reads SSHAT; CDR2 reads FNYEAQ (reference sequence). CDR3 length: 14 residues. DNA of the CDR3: TGTGCCAGCAGCATAGACACAAACACCGGGGAGCTGTTTTTT. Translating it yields CASSIDTNTGELFF.

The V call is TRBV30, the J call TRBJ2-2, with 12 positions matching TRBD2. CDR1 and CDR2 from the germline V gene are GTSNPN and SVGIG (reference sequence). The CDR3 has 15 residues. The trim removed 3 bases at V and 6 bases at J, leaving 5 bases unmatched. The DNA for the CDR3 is TGTGCCTGGAGACTAGCGGGAGGTTTCGCCGGGGAGCTGTTTTTT. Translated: CAWRLAGGFAGELFF.

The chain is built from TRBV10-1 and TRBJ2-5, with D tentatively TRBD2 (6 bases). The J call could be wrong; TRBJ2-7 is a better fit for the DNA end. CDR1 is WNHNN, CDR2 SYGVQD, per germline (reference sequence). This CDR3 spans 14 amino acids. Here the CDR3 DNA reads TGCGCCAGCAGTACCGGGACTTCCCTCCACGAGCAGTACTTC. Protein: CASSTGTSLHEQYF.

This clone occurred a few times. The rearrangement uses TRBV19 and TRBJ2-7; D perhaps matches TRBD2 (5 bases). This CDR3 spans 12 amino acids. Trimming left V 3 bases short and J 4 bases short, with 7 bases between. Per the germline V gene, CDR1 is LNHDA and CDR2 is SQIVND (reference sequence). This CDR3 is CASSISGYEQYF. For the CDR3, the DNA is TGTGCCAGTAGTATCAGCGGATACGAGCAGTACTTC. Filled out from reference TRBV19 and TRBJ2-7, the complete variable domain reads DGGITQSPKYLFRKEGQNVTLSCEQNLNHDAMYWYRQDPGQGLRLIYYSQIVNDFQKGDIAEGYSVSREKKESFPLTVTSAQKNPTAFYLCASSISGYEQYFGPGTRLTVT.

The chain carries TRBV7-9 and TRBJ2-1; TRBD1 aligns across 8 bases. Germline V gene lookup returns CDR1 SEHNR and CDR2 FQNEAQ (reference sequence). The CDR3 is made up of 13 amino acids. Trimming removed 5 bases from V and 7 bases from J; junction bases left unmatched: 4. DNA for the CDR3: TGTGCCAGCAGCGTGGACAGGGAAAATGAGCAGTTCTTC. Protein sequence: CASSVDRENEQFF.

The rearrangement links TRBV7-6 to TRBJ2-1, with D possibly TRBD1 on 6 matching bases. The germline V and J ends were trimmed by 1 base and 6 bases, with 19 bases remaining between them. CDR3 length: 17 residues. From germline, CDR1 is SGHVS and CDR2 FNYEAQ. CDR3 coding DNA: TGTGCCAGCAGCTTAGTTCAGGGGAGTTTTTACGGCAATGAGCAGTTCTTC. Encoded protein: CASSLVQGSFYGNEQFF.

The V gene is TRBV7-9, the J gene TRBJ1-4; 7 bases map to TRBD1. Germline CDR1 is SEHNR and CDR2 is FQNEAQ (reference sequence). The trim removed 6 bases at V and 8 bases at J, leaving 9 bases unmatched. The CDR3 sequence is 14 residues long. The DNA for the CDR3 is TGTGCCAGCAGTCGACAGGGTGTCGAAGAAAAACTGTTTTTT. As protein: CASSRQGVEEKLFF.

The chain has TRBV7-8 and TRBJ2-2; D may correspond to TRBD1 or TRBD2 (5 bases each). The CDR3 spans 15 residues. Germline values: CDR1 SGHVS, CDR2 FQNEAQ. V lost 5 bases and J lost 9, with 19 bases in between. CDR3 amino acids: CASSAGTVHRWELFF. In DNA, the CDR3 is TGTGCCAGCAGCGCTGGGACGGTACACCGTTGGGAGCTGTTTTTT.

CDR3 protein: CASSSGQERSEQYF. DNA for the CDR3: TGTGCCAGTAGTAGCGGACAGGAGAGGAGCGAGCAGTACTTC. The V call is TRBV19, the J call TRBJ2-7; TRBD1 matches at 7 bases. Germline V gene sequence: CDR1 LNHDA, CDR2 SQIVND (reference sequence). This CDR3 has 14 residues. J was trimmed by 6 bases and V by 4 bases; bases with no gene match: 9. The variable domain in full, completed from reference TRBV19 and TRBJ2-7, reads DGGITQSPKYLFRKEGQNVTLSCEQNLNHDAMYWYRQDPGQGLRLIYYSQIVNDFQKGDIAEGYSVSREKKESFPLTVTSAQKNPTAFYLCASSSGQERSEQYFGPGTRLTVT.

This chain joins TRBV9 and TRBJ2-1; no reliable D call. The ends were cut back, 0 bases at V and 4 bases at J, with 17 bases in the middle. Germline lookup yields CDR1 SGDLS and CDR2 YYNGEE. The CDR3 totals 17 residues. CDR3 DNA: TGTGCCAGCAGCGTAGCTCCGGCCTTTTCCCTTTACAATGAGCAGTTCTTC. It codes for CASSVAPAFSLYNEQFF. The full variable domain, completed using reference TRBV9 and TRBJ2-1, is DSGVTQTPKHLITATGQRVTLRCSPRSGDLSVYWYQQSLDQGLQFLIQYYNGEERAKGNILERFSAQQFPDLHSELNLSSLELGDSALYFCASSVAPAFSLYNEQFFGPGTRLTVL.